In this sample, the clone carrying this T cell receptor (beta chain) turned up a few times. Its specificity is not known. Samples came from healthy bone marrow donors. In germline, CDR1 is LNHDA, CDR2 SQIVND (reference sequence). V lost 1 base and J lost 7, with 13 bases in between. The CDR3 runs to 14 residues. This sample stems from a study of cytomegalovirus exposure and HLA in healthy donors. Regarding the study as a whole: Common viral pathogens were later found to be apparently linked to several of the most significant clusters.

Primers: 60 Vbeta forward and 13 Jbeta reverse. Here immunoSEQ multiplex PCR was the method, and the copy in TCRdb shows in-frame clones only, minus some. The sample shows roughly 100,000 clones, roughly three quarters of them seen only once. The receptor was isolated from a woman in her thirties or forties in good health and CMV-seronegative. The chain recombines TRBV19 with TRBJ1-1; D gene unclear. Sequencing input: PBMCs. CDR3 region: CASSIAARSGEAFF. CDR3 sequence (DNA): TGTGCCAGTAGTATAGCCGCTCGGAGTGGTGAAGCTTTCTTT.